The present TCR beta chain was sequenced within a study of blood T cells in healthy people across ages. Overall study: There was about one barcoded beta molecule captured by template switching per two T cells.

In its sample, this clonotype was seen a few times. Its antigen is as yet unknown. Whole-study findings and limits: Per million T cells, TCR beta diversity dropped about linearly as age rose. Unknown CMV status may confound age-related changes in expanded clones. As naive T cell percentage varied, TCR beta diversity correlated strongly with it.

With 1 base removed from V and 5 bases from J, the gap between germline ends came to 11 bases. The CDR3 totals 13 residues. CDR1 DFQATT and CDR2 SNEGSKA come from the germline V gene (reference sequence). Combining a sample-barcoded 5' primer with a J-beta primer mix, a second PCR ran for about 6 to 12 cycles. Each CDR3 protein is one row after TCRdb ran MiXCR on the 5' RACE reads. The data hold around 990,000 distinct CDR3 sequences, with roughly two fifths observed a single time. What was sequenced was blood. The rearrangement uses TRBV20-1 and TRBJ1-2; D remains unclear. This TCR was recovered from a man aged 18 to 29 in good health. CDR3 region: CSARGASRYGYTF. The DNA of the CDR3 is TGCAGTGCTAGAGGGGCCTCTCGGTATGGCTACACCTTC.